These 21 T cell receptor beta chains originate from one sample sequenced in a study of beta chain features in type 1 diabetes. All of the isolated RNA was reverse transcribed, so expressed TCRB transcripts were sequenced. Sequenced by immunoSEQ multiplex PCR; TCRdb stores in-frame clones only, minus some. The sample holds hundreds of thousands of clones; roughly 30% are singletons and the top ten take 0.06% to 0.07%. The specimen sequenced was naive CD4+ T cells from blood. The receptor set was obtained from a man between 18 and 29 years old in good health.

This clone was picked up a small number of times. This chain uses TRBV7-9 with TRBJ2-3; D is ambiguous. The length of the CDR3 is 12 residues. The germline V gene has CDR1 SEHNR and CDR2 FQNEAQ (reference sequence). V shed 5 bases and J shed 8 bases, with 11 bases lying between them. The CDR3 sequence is CASSPNAGTQYF. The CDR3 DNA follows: TGTGCCAGCAGCCCCAACGCCGGTACGCAGTATTTT.

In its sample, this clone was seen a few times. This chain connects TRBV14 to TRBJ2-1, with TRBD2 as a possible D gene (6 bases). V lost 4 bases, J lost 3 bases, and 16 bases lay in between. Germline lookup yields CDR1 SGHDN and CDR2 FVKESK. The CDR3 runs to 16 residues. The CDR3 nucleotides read TGTGCCAGCAGCCTAGTCGGGGGAGTGGTCTACAATGAGCAGTTCTTC. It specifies CASSLVGGVVYNEQFF.

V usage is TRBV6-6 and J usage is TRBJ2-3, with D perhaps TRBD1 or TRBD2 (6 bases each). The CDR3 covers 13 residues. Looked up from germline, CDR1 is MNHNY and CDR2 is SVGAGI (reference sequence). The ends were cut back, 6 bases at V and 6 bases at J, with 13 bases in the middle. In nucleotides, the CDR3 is TGTGCCAGCAGCCGGTCGGGGGCCGATACGCAGTATTTT. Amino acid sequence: CASSRSGADTQYF.

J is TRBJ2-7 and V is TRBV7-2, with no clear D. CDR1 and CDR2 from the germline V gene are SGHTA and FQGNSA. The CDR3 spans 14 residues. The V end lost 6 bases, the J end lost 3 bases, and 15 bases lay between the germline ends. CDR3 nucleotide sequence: TGTGCCAGCAGTCTCCAGACGGGCCGCTACGAGCAGTACTTC. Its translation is CASSLQTGRYEQYF.

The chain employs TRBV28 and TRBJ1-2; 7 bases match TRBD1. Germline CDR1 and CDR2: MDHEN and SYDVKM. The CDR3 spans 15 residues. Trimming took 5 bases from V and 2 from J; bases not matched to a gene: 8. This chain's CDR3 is CASSMGQTGNYGYTF. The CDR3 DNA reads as TGTGCCAGCAGTATGGGACAGACCGGGAACTATGGCTACACCTTC.

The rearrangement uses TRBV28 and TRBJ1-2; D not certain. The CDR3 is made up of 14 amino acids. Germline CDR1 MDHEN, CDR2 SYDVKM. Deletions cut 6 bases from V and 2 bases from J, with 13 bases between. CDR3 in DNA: TGTGCCAGCAGCGACGGGGTCTTAAACTATGGCTACACCTTC. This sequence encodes CASSDGVLNYGYTF.

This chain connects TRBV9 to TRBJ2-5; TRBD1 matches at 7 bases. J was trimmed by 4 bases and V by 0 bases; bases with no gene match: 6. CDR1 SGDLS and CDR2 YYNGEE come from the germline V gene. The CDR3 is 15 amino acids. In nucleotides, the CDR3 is TGTGCCAGCAGCGTAGTGGGGACAGAGTTAGAGACCCAGTACTTC. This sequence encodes CASSVVGTELETQYF.

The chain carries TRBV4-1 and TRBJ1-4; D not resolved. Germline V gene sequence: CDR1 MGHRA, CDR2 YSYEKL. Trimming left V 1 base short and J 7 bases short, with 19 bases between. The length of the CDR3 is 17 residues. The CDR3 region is CASSQVLGGEWGEKLFF. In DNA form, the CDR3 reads TGCGCCAGCAGCCAAGTCCTCGGTGGAGAATGGGGTGAAAAACTGTTTTTT.

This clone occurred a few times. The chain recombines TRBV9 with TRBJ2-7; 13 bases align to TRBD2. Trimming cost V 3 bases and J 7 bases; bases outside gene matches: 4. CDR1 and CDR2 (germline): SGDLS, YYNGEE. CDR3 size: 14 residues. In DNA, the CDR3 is TGTGCCAGCAGCGGAGGACTAGCGGGAGAGGAGCAGTACTTC. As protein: CASSGGLAGEEQYF.

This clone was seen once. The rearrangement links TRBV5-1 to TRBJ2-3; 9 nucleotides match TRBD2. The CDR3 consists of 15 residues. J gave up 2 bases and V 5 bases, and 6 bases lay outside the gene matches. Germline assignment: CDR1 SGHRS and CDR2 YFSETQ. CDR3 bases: TGCGCCAGCAGATCGGCTAGCGGGGCCACAGATACGCAGTATTTT. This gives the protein CASRSASGATDTQYF.

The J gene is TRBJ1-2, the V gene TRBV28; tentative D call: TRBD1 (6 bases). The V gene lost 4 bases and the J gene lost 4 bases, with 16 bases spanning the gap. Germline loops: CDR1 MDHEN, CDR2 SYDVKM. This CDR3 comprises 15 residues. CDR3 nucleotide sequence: TGTGCCAGCAGTTCGGGACACCGACTCCCCTATGGCTACACCTTC. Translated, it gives CASSSGHRLPYGYTF.

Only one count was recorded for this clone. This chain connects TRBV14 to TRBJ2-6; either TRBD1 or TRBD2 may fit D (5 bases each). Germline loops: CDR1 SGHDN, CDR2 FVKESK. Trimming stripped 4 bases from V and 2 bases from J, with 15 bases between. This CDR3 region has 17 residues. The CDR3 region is CASSPRRGVPGANVLTF. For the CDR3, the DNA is TGTGCCAGCAGCCCTCGCCGAGGGGTTCCTGGGGCCAACGTCCTGACTTTC.

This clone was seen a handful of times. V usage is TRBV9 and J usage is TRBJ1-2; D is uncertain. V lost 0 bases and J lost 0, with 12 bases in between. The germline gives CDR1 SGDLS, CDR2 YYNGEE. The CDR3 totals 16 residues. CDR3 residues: CASSVGSGQANYGYTF. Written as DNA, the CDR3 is TGTGCCAGCAGCGTAGGTTCCGGGCAGGCTAACTATGGCTACACCTTC.

The CDR3 nucleotides are TGTGCCAGCAGCCAAGAGGAGGGTTCGCCGAGTTACGAGCAGTACTTC. It is translated as CASSQEEGSPSYEQYF. The chain is built from TRBV14 and TRBJ2-7; perhaps TRBD2 as D (6 bases). Germline loops: CDR1 SGHDN, CDR2 FVKESK. V lost 0 bases and J lost 4, with 16 bases in between. The CDR3 consists of 16 residues.

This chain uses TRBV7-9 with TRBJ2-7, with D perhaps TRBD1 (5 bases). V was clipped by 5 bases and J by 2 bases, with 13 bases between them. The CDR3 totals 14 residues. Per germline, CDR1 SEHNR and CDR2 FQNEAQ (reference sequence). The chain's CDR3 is CASSSRATAYEQYF. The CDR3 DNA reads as TGTGCCAGCAGCAGCAGGGCGACCGCCTACGAGCAGTACTTC.

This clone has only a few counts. CDR3: CAWSVRINYEQYF. CDR3 coding DNA: TGTGCCTGGAGTGTAAGGATTAACTACGAGCAGTACTTC. The rearrangement links TRBV30 to TRBJ2-7; D not certain. CDR1 is GTSNPN and CDR2 is SVGIG in the germline V gene (reference sequence). CDR3 size: 13 residues. Trimming removed 0 bases at V and 3 bases at J, with 9 bases between.

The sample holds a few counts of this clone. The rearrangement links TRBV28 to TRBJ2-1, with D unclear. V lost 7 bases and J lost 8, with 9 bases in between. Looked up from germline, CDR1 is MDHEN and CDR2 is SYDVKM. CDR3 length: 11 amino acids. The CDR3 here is CASIFGDEQFF. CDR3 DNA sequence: TGTGCCAGCATCTTCGGAGATGAGCAGTTCTTC.

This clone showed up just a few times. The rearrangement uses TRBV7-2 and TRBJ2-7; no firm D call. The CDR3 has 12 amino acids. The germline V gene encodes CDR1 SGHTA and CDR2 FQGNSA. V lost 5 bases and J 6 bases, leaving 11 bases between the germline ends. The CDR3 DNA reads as TGTGCCAGCAGCCGATATAGGCTCGAGCAGTACTTC. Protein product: CASSRYRLEQYF.

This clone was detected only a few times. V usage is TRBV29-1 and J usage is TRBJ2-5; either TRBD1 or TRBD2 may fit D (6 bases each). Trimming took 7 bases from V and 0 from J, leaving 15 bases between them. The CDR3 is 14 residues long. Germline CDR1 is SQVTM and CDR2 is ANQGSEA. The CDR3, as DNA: TGCAGCGCCCCGGGGGCGGAGTACCAAGAGACCCAGTACTTC. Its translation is CSAPGAEYQETQYF.

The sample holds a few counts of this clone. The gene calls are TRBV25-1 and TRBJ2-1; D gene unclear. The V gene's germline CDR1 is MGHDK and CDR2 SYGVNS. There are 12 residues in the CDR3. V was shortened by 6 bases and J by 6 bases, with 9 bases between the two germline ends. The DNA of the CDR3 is TGTGCCAGCAGGTTTGGACGCAATGAGCAGTTCTTC. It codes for CASRFGRNEQFF.

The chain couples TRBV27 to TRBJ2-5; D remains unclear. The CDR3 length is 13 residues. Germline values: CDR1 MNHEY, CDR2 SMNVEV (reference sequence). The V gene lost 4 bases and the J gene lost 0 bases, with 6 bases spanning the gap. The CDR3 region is CASSSRYQETQYF. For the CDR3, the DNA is TGTGCCAGCAGTTCCAGGTACCAAGAGACCCAGTACTTC.